This record covers a single T cell receptor beta chain. This clone appeared a few times. Its antigen is not yet known. It has no much larger one-base neighbor in the sample; base qualities were not kept. The immunoSEQ Assay, a bias-controlled multiplex PCR, was used to amplify TCRbeta CDR3 regions from genomic DNA. From the authors' description of their analysis: The number of nucleated cells in each sample was estimated by amplification of reference gene primers within the assay. To quantify the absolute abundance of each unique TCRbeta CDR3 rearrangement, sequence reads were collapsed and filtered. For each sample, productive Simpson clonality was calculated as the square root of Simpson's diversity index over productive rearrangements. TCRdb took over this immuneACCESS table, retaining in-frame rearrangements with V and J assigned. Such tables are incomplete; in checked studies, under half of the missing clones stem from an unresolved V gene, and the remainder is unexplained. V and J calls and clone size come straight from that table; D and trimming were deduced from the DNA. The sample contains tens of thousands of clones, 75% to 85% of them found a single time. Together, the top ten hold 40% to 50% of the sample.

The CDR3 runs 14 amino acids, cysteine and phenylalanine included. This entry keeps only the CDR3 DNA: 42 bases, framed from base 1. According to the germline V gene, CDR1 reads LGHNA and CDR2 reads YNFKEQ. The junction shows trimming of 0 bases on V and 8 bases on J, plus 8 bases between the germline ends. Collaborating institutions collected whole blood in K2EDTA tubes following their own protocols. Collaborator samples were shipped for TCRbeta analysis as frozen whole blood, isolated PBMCs, or DNA extracted from either sample type. This record belongs to a study of blood T cell repertoires in COVID-19 (dated by TCRdb to the early 2020s). A note on the overall study: Samples from collaborators originated in the United States, Italy and Spain and spanned both the acute and convalescent phases of COVID-19. The prospective study material was composed of cDNA or gDNA derived from T cells, B-cell-depleted T cells, or PBMCs. Deeply sampled blood TCRbeta repertoires from subjects exposed to, actively infected with, or recovered from COVID-19 were included in the dataset. The repertoires were made available in a free public database intended to serve as a resource for research on the immune response to SARS-CoV-2. The samples were drawn from two sources: the first 160 participants of the ongoing ImmuneRACE study, and fewer than 1,500 subjects contributed by 6 global collaborators. Sample metadata almost always included a de-identified subject ID, COVID-19 status, age in years and sex. HLA class I and class II types, where available, came from metadata supplied by the sample provider rather than from assay-based typing. What the authors observed across the whole study: The amount of clinical and demographic metadata varied by source and participant and was provided uncurated.

The source of this sequence is a man older than 75 with acute or convalescent COVID-19. The rearrangement joined TRBV4-2 to TRBJ1-6; the D gene is not confidently resolved. The sequenced sample was peripheral blood. DNA sequence: TGTGCCAGCAGCCAAGACCTATTGGATTCACCCCTCCACTTT. It codes for CASSQDLLDSPLHF.